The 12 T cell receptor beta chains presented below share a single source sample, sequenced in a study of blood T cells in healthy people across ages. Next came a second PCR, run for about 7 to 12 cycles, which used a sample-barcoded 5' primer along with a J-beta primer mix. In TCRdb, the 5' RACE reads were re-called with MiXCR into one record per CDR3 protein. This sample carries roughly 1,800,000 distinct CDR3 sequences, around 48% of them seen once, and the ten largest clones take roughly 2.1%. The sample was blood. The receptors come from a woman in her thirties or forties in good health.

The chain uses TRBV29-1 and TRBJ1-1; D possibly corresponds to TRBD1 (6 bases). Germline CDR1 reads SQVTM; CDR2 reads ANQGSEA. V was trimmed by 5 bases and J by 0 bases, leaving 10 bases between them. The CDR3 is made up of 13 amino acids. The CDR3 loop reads CSVRDTLNTEAFF. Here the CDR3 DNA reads TGCAGCGTTAGGGACACCTTGAACACTGAAGCTTTCTTT.

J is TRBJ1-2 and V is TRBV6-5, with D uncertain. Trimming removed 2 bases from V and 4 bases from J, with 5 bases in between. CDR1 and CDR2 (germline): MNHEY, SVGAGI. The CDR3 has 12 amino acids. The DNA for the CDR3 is TGTGCCAGCAGTTACCGGGGCTATGGCTACACCTTC. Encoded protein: CASSYRGYGYTF.

CDR3 protein: CASSQESTGPYEQYF. DNA of the CDR3: TGTGCCAGCAGCCAAGAGTCGACAGGACCCTACGAGCAGTACTTC. The rearrangement joins TRBV3-1 to TRBJ2-7, with D perhaps matching TRBD1 (6 bases). CDR1 and CDR2 (germline): LGHDT, YNNKEL (reference sequence). The CDR3 covers 15 residues. The V end was cut by 0 bases, the J end by 2 bases, with 11 bases between.

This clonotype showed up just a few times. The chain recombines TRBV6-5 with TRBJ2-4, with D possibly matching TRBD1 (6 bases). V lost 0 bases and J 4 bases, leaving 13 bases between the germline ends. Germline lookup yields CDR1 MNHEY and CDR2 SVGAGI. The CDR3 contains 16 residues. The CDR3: CASSYSGGGQKNIQYF. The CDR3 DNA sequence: TGTGCCAGCAGTTACTCTGGGGGTGGACAGAAAAACATTCAGTACTTC.

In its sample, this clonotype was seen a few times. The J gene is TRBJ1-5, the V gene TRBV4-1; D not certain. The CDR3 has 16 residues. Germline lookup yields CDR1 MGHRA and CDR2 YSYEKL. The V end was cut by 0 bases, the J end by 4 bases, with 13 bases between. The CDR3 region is CASSQEYGAVNQPQHF. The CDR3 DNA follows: TGCGCCAGCAGCCAAGAATACGGAGCGGTGAATCAGCCCCAGCATTTT.

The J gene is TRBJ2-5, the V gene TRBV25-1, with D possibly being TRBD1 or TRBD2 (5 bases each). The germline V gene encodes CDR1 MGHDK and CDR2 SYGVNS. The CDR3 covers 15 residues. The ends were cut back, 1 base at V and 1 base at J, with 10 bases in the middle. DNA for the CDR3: TGTGCCAGCAGTGAATCCGGGACCCTCCAAGAGACCCAGTACTTC. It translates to CASSESGTLQETQYF.

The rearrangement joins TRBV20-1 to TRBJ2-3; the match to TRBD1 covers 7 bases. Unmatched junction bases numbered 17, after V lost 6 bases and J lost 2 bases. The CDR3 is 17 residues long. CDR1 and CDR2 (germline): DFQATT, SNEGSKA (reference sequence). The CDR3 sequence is CSAHTPRDRAITDTQYF. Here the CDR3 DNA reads TGCAGTGCCCATACGCCCCGGGACAGAGCTATCACAGATACGCAGTATTTT.

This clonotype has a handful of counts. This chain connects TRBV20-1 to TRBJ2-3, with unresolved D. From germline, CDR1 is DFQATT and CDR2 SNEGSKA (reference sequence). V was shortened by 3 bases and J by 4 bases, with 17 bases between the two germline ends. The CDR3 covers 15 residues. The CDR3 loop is CSASSKRKPPDTQYF. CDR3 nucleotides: TGCAGTGCTAGTTCTAAGAGAAAACCCCCAGATACGCAGTATTTT.

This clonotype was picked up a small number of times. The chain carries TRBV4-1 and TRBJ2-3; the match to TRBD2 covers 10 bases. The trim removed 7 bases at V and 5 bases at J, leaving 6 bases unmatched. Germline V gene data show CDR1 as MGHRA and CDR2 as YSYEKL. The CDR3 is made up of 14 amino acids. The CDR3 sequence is CASNPGTSVDTQYF. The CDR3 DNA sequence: TGCGCCAGCAACCCCGGGACTAGCGTAGATACGCAGTATTTT.

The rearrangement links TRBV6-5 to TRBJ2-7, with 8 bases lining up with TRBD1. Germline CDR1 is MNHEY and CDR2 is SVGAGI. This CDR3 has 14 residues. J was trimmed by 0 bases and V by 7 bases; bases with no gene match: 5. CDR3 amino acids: CASKWTGTSYEQYF. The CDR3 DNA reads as TGTGCCAGCAAGTGGACAGGGACCTCCTACGAGCAGTACTTC.

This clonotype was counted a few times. The CDR3 DNA reads TGCGCCAGTCGAGGAGGAGAAGGAAAGACCCAGTACTTC. Protein product: CASRGGEGKTQYF. The V and J genes are TRBV4-1 and TRBJ2-5; a weak D match, TRBD2 (5 bases). V was cut by 9 bases and J by 6 bases, with 17 bases left in between. Germline V CDR1 and CDR2: MGHRA, YSYEKL. This CDR3 region has 13 residues.

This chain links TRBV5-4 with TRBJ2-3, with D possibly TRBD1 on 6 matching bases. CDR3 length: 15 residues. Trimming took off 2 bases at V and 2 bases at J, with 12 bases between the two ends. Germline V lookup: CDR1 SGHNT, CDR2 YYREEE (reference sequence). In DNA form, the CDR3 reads TGTGCCAGCAGCTTCCTGACAGGTTACACAGATACGCAGTATTTT. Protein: CASSFLTGYTDTQYF.